The source of this T cell receptor beta chain is a study of response to subunit inactivated influenza vaccine. Overall study findings and caveats: Authors suggested each seasonal influenza vaccination recruits few new T cells.

A note on this clonotype: Antigen specificity is unknown.

CDR1 is SGHNT, CDR2 YYREEE, per germline (reference sequence). V lost 0 bases and J 3 bases, leaving 9 bases between the germline ends. The CDR3 spans 15 residues. TCRdb redid the calling of the RT-PCR reads with MiXCR, one entry per CDR3 protein. The sample has about 800,000 distinct CDR3 sequences; approximately 21% are singletons. The V and J genes are TRBV5-4 and TRBJ2-2, with D unresolved. Sequencing was performed on PBMCs from blood, taken around 5 days after vaccination. The clonotype comes from a man aged 50 to 60 who received an inactivated influenza vaccine. This chain's CDR3 is CASSLASEHTGELFF. CDR3 DNA sequence: TGTGCCAGCAGCTTGGCCAGCGAACACACCGGGGAGCTGTTTTTT.